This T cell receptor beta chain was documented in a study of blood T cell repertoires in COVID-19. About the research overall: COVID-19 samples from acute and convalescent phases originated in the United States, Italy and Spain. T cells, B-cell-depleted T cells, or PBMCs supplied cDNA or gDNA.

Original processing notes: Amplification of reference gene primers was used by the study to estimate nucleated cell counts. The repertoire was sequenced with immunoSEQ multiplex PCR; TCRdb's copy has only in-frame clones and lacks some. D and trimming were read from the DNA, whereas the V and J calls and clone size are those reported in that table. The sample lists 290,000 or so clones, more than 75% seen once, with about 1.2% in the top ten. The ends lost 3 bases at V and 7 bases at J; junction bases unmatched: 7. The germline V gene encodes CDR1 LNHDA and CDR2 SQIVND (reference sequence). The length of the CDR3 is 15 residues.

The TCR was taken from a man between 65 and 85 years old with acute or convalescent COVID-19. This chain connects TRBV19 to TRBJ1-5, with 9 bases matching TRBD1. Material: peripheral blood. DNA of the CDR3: TGTGCCAGTAGTATTCAGGGACAGGGCGGGCAGCCCCAGCATTTT. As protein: CASSIQGQGGQPQHF. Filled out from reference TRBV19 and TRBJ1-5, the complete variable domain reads DGGITQSPKYLFRKEGQNVTLSCEQNLNHDAMYWYRQDPGQGLRLIYYSQIVNDFQKGDIAEGYSVSREKKESFPLTVTSAQKNPTAFYLCASSIQGQGGQPQHFGDGTRLSIL.